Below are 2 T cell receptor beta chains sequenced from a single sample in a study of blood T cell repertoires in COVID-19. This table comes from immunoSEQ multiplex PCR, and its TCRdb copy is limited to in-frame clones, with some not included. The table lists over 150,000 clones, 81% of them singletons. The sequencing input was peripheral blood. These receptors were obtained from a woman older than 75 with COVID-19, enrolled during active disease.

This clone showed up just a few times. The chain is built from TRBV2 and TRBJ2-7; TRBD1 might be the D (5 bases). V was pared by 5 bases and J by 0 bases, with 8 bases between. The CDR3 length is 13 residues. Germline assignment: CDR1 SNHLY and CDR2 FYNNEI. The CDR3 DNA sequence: TGTGCCAGCAGTTACAGGCCCTCCTACGAGCAGTACTTC. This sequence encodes CASSYRPSYEQYF.

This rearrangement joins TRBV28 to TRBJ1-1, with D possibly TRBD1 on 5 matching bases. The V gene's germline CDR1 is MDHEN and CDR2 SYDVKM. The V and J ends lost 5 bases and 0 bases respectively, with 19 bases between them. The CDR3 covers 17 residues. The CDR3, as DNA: TGTGCCAGCAGTCACCATTGGGGCAGGGCAATGAACACTGAAGCTTTCTTT. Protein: CASSHHWGRAMNTEAFF.